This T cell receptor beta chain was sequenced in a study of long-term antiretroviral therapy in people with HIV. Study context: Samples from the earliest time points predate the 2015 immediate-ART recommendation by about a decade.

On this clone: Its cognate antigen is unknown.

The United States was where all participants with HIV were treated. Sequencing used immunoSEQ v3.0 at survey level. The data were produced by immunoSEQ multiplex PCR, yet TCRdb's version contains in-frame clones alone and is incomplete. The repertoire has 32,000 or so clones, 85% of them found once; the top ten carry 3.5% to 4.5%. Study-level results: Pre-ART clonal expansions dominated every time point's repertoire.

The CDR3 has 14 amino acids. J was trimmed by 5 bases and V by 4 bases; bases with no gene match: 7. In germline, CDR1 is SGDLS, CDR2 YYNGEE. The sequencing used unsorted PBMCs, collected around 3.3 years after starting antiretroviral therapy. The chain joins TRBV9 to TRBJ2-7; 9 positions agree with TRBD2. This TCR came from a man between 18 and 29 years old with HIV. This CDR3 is CASSPPGTSNEQYF. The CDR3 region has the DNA TGTGCCAGCAGCCCCCCCGGGACTAGCAACGAGCAGTACTTC.